This TCR beta chain was identified during a study of T cell responses to AZD1222 COVID-19 vaccine. A remark on this clone: Its cognate antigen is unknown.

Profiled with immunoSEQ multiplex PCR; TCRdb holds only in-frame clones, not every one. The table lists about 110,000 clones, around 90% of them singletons. V lost 0 bases, J lost 3 bases, and 15 bases lay in between. Germline V gene lookup returns CDR1 SGDLS and CDR2 YYNGEE. The CDR3 has 16 amino acids. Broader study findings: After two AZD1222 doses, spike-specific TCR breadth and depth rose versus day 0. Targeting of unmutated variant regions was reportedly seen in nearly half of spike-specific TCRs.

This TCR was sampled from an adult who received the AZD1222 COVID-19 vaccine. This rearrangement joins TRBV9 to TRBJ1-1; the D is unclear. The sequenced sample was peripheral blood, obtained 28 days after the second AZD1222 dose. Written as DNA, the CDR3 is TGTGCCAGCAGCGTAGGAAACGGCCTTTATCACACTGAAGCTTTCTTT. Amino acids: CASSVGNGLYHTEAFF.